A selection of T cell receptor beta chains follows, all from one sample in a study of OX40 agonist ivuxolimab in advanced cancers. Libraries were prepared by immunoSEQ multiplex PCR; TCRdb keeps only in-frame clonotypes and omits some of them. This sample yields 60,000 to 75,000 clones, of which 80% to 85% are seen a single time; 7.9% belongs to the top ten. The sample was CD4+ or CD8+ T cells sorted from blood, taken in a trial of the OX40 agonist ivuxolimab. These receptors originate from an adult with an advanced solid tumor such as melanoma, head and neck, liver or kidney cancer. The CDR3 runs from the conserved cysteine through the conserved F or W. Fields, in order: D gene, clone size, CDR3 length, V gene, J gene, CDR3 DNA, CDR3 protein. The D gene is left open where the match is weak. Rows may omit the clone size; those that give it use once, few, many or a size class.

d_gene: NA; abundance: NA; len: 15; v_gene: TRBV11-2; j_gene: TRBJ1-1; CDR3nt: TGTGCCAGCAGCTTGCAGGGGAATCTGAACACTGAAGCTTTCTTT; CDR3aa: CASSLQGNLNTEAFF
d_gene: NA; abundance: NA; len: 12; v_gene: TRBV11-2; j_gene: TRBJ2-7; CDR3nt: TGTGCCAGCAGATTAAGCAGTTACGAGCAGTACTTC; CDR3aa: CASRLSSYEQYF
d_gene: NA; abundance: NA; len: 15; v_gene: TRBV27; j_gene: TRBJ2-2; CDR3nt: TGTGCCAGCAGTCCGTTGGCGGTTATCACCGGGGAGCTGTTTTTT; CDR3aa: CASSPLAVITGELFF
d_gene: TRBD2; abundance: once; len: 15; v_gene: TRBV19; j_gene: TRBJ2-3; CDR3nt: TGTGCCAGTACCCCACTAGCGGGGATGACAGATACGCAGTATTTT; CDR3aa: CASTPLAGMTDTQYF
d_gene: NA; abundance: NA; len: 15; v_gene: TRBV5-4; j_gene: TRBJ1-5; CDR3nt: TGTGCCAGCAGCATAGGACAGAATAGCAATCAGCCCCAGCATTTT; CDR3aa: CASSIGQNSNQPQHF
d_gene: NA; abundance: NA; len: 13; v_gene: TRBV28; j_gene: TRBJ2-2; CDR3nt: TGTGCCAGCTTGCCTATGAACACCGGGGAGCTGTTTTTT; CDR3aa: CASLPMNTGELFF
d_gene: TRBD2; abundance: NA; len: 15; v_gene: TRBV7-3; j_gene: TRBJ2-2; CDR3nt: TGTGCCAGCAGCTTTAGCGGGCCGAACACCGGGGAGCTGTTTTTT; CDR3aa: CASSFSGPNTGELFF
d_gene: TRBD1; abundance: NA; len: 17; v_gene: TRBV28; j_gene: TRBJ1-6; CDR3nt: TGTGCCAGCAGCCCCCCTGGACAGGGTAGTTCAAACTCACCCCTCCACTTT; CDR3aa: CASSPPGQGSSNSPLHF
d_gene: NA; abundance: NA; len: 14; v_gene: TRBV18; j_gene: TRBJ1-5; CDR3nt: TGTGCCAGCTCACCAGGGTATAGCAATCAGCCCCAGCATTTT; CDR3aa: CASSPGYSNQPQHF
d_gene: NA; abundance: NA; len: 15; v_gene: TRBV7-2; j_gene: TRBJ1-5; CDR3nt: TGTGCCAGCAGCTTATGGACTGCCCACAATCAGCCCCAGCATTTT; CDR3aa: CASSLWTAHNQPQHF
d_gene: NA; abundance: NA; len: 14; v_gene: TRBV5-1; j_gene: TRBJ2-5; CDR3nt: TGCGCCAGCAGCTTAGGGGCCTTACAAGAGACCCAGTACTTC; CDR3aa: CASSLGALQETQYF
d_gene: NA; abundance: NA; len: 13; v_gene: TRBV6-6; j_gene: TRBJ1-5; CDR3nt: TGTGCCAGCACGGGTGGAGGTACTGGGGCCCAGCATTTT; CDR3aa: CASTGGGTGAQHF
d_gene: NA; abundance: NA; len: 12; v_gene: TRBV5-4; j_gene: TRBJ2-2; CDR3nt: TGTGCCAGCAGGAAACGTACCGGGGAGCTGTTTTTT; CDR3aa: CASRKRTGELFF
d_gene: TRBD2; abundance: NA; len: 14; v_gene: TRBV18; j_gene: TRBJ2-7; CDR3nt: TGTGCCAGCTCTTTTGGAGCGGGGAGTTACGAGCAGTACTTC; CDR3aa: CASSFGAGSYEQYF
d_gene: TRBD1; abundance: NA; len: 14; v_gene: TRBV2; j_gene: TRBJ1-1; CDR3nt: TGTGCCACAAGCATAATGGACAGGGTAACTGAAGCTTTCTTT; CDR3aa: CATSIMDRVTEAFF
d_gene: NA; abundance: NA; len: 13; v_gene: TRBV7-2; j_gene: TRBJ2-2; CDR3nt: TGTGCCAGCAGCTTTTACGGCACCGGGGAGCTGTTTTTT; CDR3aa: CASSFYGTGELFF
d_gene: NA; abundance: NA; len: 18; v_gene: TRBV4-2; j_gene: TRBJ2-5; CDR3nt: TGTGCCAGCAGCCAGGATGATCAGGGACCCAGGGGCGCTGAGACCCAGTACTTC; CDR3aa: CASSQDDQGPRGAETQYF
d_gene: TRBD1; abundance: NA; len: 15; v_gene: TRBV4-3; j_gene: TRBJ2-3; CDR3nt: TGCGCCAGCAGCCAAGCTAACAGGGGCGCAGATACGCAGTATTTT; CDR3aa: CASSQANRGADTQYF
d_gene: TRBD2; abundance: NA; len: 12; v_gene: TRBV30; j_gene: TRBJ2-1; CDR3nt: TGTGCCTGGAGGGGCGGGGGGAGAGAGCAGTTCTTC; CDR3aa: CAWRGGGREQFF
d_gene: TRBD1; abundance: few; len: 13; v_gene: TRBV7-9; j_gene: TRBJ1-1; CDR3nt: TGTGCCAGCAGCTGGGGACAGCCTAATGAAGCTTTCTTT; CDR3aa: CASSWGQPNEAFF
d_gene: NA; abundance: NA; len: 13; v_gene: TRBV28; j_gene: TRBJ2-2; CDR3nt: TGTGCCAGCAGTTTCCCGGCCCCCGGGGAGCTGTTTTTT; CDR3aa: CASSFPAPGELFF
d_gene: TRBD1; abundance: NA; len: 13; v_gene: TRBV18; j_gene: TRBJ1-1; CDR3nt: TGTGCCAGCTCAACCAGGGGGATCACTGAAGCTTTCTTT; CDR3aa: CASSTRGITEAFF
d_gene: TRBD1; abundance: NA; len: 15; v_gene: TRBV18; j_gene: TRBJ2-7; CDR3nt: TGTGCCAGCTCACCCCGGGGACAGGGGGCCTACGAGCAGTACTTC; CDR3aa: CASSPRGQGAYEQYF
d_gene: NA; abundance: NA; len: 12; v_gene: TRBV6-5; j_gene: TRBJ1-2; CDR3nt: TGTGCCAGCGGCAGGGGATCGCGTGGCTACACCTTC; CDR3aa: CASGRGSRGYTF
d_gene: NA; abundance: NA; len: 15; v_gene: TRBV5-1; j_gene: TRBJ1-4; CDR3nt: TGCGCCAGCAGCCCGGGGGGGACCTCTAATGAAAAACTGTTTTTT; CDR3aa: CASSPGGTSNEKLFF
d_gene: TRBD1; abundance: NA; len: 13; v_gene: TRBV5-4; j_gene: TRBJ1-2; CDR3nt: TGTGCCAGCAGTGGACAGGGACAGAGTGGCTACACCTTC; CDR3aa: CASSGQGQSGYTF
d_gene: NA; abundance: NA; len: 14; v_gene: TRBV5-1; j_gene: TRBJ1-2; CDR3nt: TGCGCCAGCAGGGCACTCCAGGGACCCTATGGCTACACCTTC; CDR3aa: CASRALQGPYGYTF
d_gene: TRBD1; abundance: NA; len: 14; v_gene: TRBV6-5; j_gene: TRBJ1-2; CDR3nt: TGTGCCAGCAGGAAGAACAGGGGGTCGGTTGGCTACACCTTC; CDR3aa: CASRKNRGSVGYTF
d_gene: NA; abundance: NA; len: 14; v_gene: TRBV30; j_gene: TRBJ1-2; CDR3nt: TGTGCCTGGAAGGGAGACAGGTTGGGCTATGGCTACACCTTC; CDR3aa: CAWKGDRLGYGYTF
d_gene: NA; abundance: NA; len: 14; v_gene: TRBV2; j_gene: TRBJ2-3; CDR3nt: TGTGCCAGCAGGGTCAGCCTCCGGCCAGATACGCAGTATTTT; CDR3aa: CASRVSLRPDTQYF
d_gene: NA; abundance: once; len: 17; v_gene: TRBV5-4; j_gene: TRBJ2-6; CDR3nt: TGTGCCAGCAGCCAGCCCCAAGCAGGGGCAGGGGCCAACGTCCTGACTTTC; CDR3aa: CASSQPQAGAGANVLTF
d_gene: NA; abundance: NA; len: 15; v_gene: TRBV4-3; j_gene: TRBJ1-3; CDR3nt: TGCGCCAGCAGCCAAGAATCGCAGACGGGAAACACCATATATTTT; CDR3aa: CASSQESQTGNTIYF
d_gene: NA; abundance: NA; len: 16; v_gene: TRBV27; j_gene: TRBJ2-7; CDR3nt: TGTGCCAGCAGTTTAAGAACTGGCGGGGGCATTTACGAGCAGTACTTC; CDR3aa: CASSLRTGGGIYEQYF
d_gene: TRBD1; abundance: NA; len: 16; v_gene: TRBV19; j_gene: TRBJ1-2; CDR3nt: TGTGCCAGTAGCCCTAGGGCGGACAGGCACTTTGATGGCTACACCTTC; CDR3aa: CASSPRADRHFDGYTF
d_gene: NA; abundance: NA; len: 13; v_gene: TRBV12-5; j_gene: TRBJ2-7; CDR3nt: TGTGCTAGTGGTTCCTCAGGTGGGTACGAGCAGTACTTC; CDR3aa: CASGSSGGYEQYF
d_gene: NA; abundance: few; len: 15; v_gene: TRBV21-1; j_gene: TRBJ1-5; CDR3nt: TGTGCCAGCAGCCATGGACAGGGGGATAATCAGCCCCAGCATTTT; CDR3aa: CASSHGQGDNQPQHF
d_gene: TRBD1; abundance: NA; len: 15; v_gene: TRBV7-2; j_gene: TRBJ1-1; CDR3nt: TGTGCCAGCAGCTTATCCGGGACAGGGCGGACTGAAGCTTTCTTT; CDR3aa: CASSLSGTGRTEAFF
d_gene: NA; abundance: NA; len: 15; v_gene: TRBV2; j_gene: TRBJ1-6; CDR3nt: TGTGCCAGCAGTCGGACAGATGTCGATAATTCACCCCTCCACTTT; CDR3aa: CASSRTDVDNSPLHF
d_gene: NA; abundance: NA; len: 15; v_gene: TRBV7-2; j_gene: TRBJ2-2; CDR3nt: TGTGCCAGCAGCCCTCCCTCGGGAAACACCGGGGAGCTGTTTTTT; CDR3aa: CASSPPSGNTGELFF
d_gene: NA; abundance: NA; len: 14; v_gene: TRBV7-6; j_gene: TRBJ1-2; CDR3nt: TGTGCCAGCAGCCCCGAACAGGGCAACTATGGCTACACCTTC; CDR3aa: CASSPEQGNYGYTF
d_gene: NA; abundance: NA; len: 12; v_gene: TRBV6-1; j_gene: TRBJ2-2; CDR3nt: TGTGCCAGCACCTATTACACCGGGGAGCTGTTTTTT; CDR3aa: CASTYYTGELFF
d_gene: NA; abundance: NA; len: 14; v_gene: TRBV5-4; j_gene: TRBJ1-2; CDR3nt: TGTGCCAGCAGCTTGAAGGGGATCGACTATGGCTACACCTTC; CDR3aa: CASSLKGIDYGYTF
d_gene: NA; abundance: few; len: 12; v_gene: TRBV7-2; j_gene: TRBJ2-7; CDR3nt: TGTGCCAGCAGCTTCATACAGCGAGAGCAGTACTTC; CDR3aa: CASSFIQREQYF
d_gene: NA; abundance: NA; len: 14; v_gene: TRBV19; j_gene: TRBJ2-3; CDR3nt: TGTGCCAGTAGTATAAAGGGACTCACAGATACGCAGTATTTT; CDR3aa: CASSIKGLTDTQYF
d_gene: TRBD2; abundance: NA; len: 15; v_gene: TRBV5-6; j_gene: TRBJ2-7; CDR3nt: TGTGCCAGCAGCTCTCTTAGCGGGGCCACCTACGAGCAGTACTTC; CDR3aa: CASSSLSGATYEQYF
d_gene: NA; abundance: few; len: 15; v_gene: TRBV5-5; j_gene: TRBJ1-1; CDR3nt: TGTGCCAGCAGCCCGAACCGACGGACTTACACTGAAGCTTTCTTT; CDR3aa: CASSPNRRTYTEAFF
d_gene: TRBD1; abundance: NA; len: 17; v_gene: TRBV5-1; j_gene: TRBJ1-2; CDR3nt: TGCGCCAGCAGCTTGGAATCCTGGGACAGATATTACTATGGCTACACCTTC; CDR3aa: CASSLESWDRYYYGYTF
d_gene: NA; abundance: NA; len: 16; v_gene: TRBV6-6; j_gene: TRBJ2-1; CDR3nt: TGTGCCAGCAGTTTCCTACTAGGGGGAACCTACAATGAGCAGTTCTTC; CDR3aa: CASSFLLGGTYNEQFF
d_gene: TRBD1; abundance: NA; len: 16; v_gene: TRBV29-1; j_gene: TRBJ2-1; CDR3nt: TGCAGCGCCCAAAAACGACAGGGGGCGGGGGACAATGAGCAGTTCTTC; CDR3aa: CSAQKRQGAGDNEQFF
d_gene: NA; abundance: few; len: 14; v_gene: TRBV5-1; j_gene: TRBJ1-6; CDR3nt: TGCGCCAGCAGCTTGGGGGGGCTAGATTCACCCCTCCACTTT; CDR3aa: CASSLGGLDSPLHF
d_gene: TRBD1; abundance: once; len: 13; v_gene: TRBV10-3; j_gene: TRBJ1-2; CDR3nt: TGTGCCATCAGCTTGGGACAGCTAGCGGGCTACACCTTC; CDR3aa: CAISLGQLAGYTF
d_gene: NA; abundance: NA; len: 14; v_gene: TRBV19; j_gene: TRBJ2-3; CDR3nt: TGTGCCAGTAGTACACCACGGGGGCCGGATACGCAGTATTTT; CDR3aa: CASSTPRGPDTQYF
d_gene: TRBD2; abundance: NA; len: 15; v_gene: TRBV28; j_gene: TRBJ2-3; CDR3nt: TGTGCCAGCAGTTTACTGCTAGCGGACACAGATACGCAGTATTTT; CDR3aa: CASSLLLADTDTQYF
d_gene: NA; abundance: few; len: 13; v_gene: TRBV19; j_gene: TRBJ2-2; CDR3nt: TGTGCCAGTAGAGACATCAACACCGGGGAGCTGTTTTTT; CDR3aa: CASRDINTGELFF
d_gene: TRBD1; abundance: NA; len: 13; v_gene: TRBV19; j_gene: TRBJ1-5; CDR3nt: TGTGCCTGTAGAGGACAGGTGGATCAGCCCCAGCATTTT; CDR3aa: CACRGQVDQPQHF
d_gene: NA; abundance: NA; len: 14; v_gene: TRBV15; j_gene: TRBJ2-3; CDR3nt: TGTGCCACCAGCAGAGATCAAGGATCAGATACGCAGTATTTT; CDR3aa: CATSRDQGSDTQYF
d_gene: NA; abundance: NA; len: 17; v_gene: TRBV18; j_gene: TRBJ1-1; CDR3nt: TGTGCCAGCTCACCACCGGGGAGGGGCGGTATGAACACTGAAGCTTTCTTT; CDR3aa: CASSPPGRGGMNTEAFF
d_gene: NA; abundance: NA; len: 14; v_gene: TRBV6-5; j_gene: TRBJ1-1; CDR3nt: TGTGCCAGCAGGCCAGGGATTGTAAGCACTGAAGCTTTCTTT; CDR3aa: CASRPGIVSTEAFF
d_gene: TRBD1; abundance: NA; len: 16; v_gene: TRBV4-2; j_gene: TRBJ1-6; CDR3nt: TGTGCCAGCAGCCCCCGACAGGGTTCCTATAATTCACCCCTCCACTTT; CDR3aa: CASSPRQGSYNSPLHF